These 27 T cell receptor beta chains came from one sample sequenced in a study of T cells in Graves' hyperthyroidism and ophthalmopathy. It was RNA transcripts that yielded the amplified TCR beta CDR3 regions. When the TCR CDR3 underwent first-round RT-PCR, the HTBI primer set was used. TCRdb called the multiplex PCR reads again in MiXCR, with one record for every CDR3 protein. Here the sample spans over 700,000 distinct CDR3 sequences, 35% to 45% being singletons. Sample: blood. The receptors here all came from a man younger than 35 with Graves' hyperthyroidism.

This chain links TRBV29-1 with TRBJ2-2; weak D call: TRBD2 (6 bases). From germline, CDR1 is SQVTM and CDR2 ANQGSEA. The CDR3 is 16 residues long. V shed 8 bases and J shed 7 bases, with 26 bases lying between them. The CDR3 loop reads CSLVTTGSILGGELFF. Written as DNA, the CDR3 is TGCAGCTTAGTGACTACCGGGAGTATCTTGGGCGGGGAGCTGTTTTTT.

Remarks on this clonotype: A read error is possible here, since a much larger clone lies one base away. The chain is built from TRBV2 and TRBJ2-7; TRBD2 matches 8 bases. The CDR3 runs to 14 residues. Germline V gene data show CDR1 as SNHLY and CDR2 as FYNNEI. The CDR3 reads CASSDVSGAYEQHF. The CDR3 DNA reads TGTGCCAGCAGTGATGTTAGCGGGGCCTACGAGCAGCACTTC.

In its sample, this clonotype was seen a few times. The V and J genes are TRBV7-9 and TRBJ2-2; D call uncertain. CDR1 and CDR2 from the germline V gene are SEHNR and FQNEAQ (reference sequence). The CDR3 is 15 residues long. The V gene lost 2 bases and the J gene lost 1 base, with 8 bases spanning the gap. DNA of the CDR3: TGTGCCAGCAGCTTAATGGCGGTGAACACCGGGGAGCTGTTTTTT. Translating it yields CASSLMAVNTGELFF. The full variable domain, in which reference TRBV7-9 and TRBJ2-2 provide the parts outside the CDR3, is DTGVSQNPRHKITKRGQNVTFRCDPISEHNRLYWYRQTLGQGPEFLTYFQNEAQLEKSRLLSDRFSAERPKGSFSTLEIQRTEQGDSAMYLCASSLMAVNTGELFFGEGSRLTVL.

Concerning this clonotype itself: One end of the junction varies from germline; a read error may be responsible. The V gene is TRBV20-1, the J gene TRBJ2-5, with 12 bases aligning to TRBD2. CDR3 length: 15 amino acids. Germline-derived CDR1 and CDR2 are DFQATT and SNEGSKA (reference sequence). This CDR3 reads CSALGLAGQQEAQYF. Written as DNA, the CDR3 is TGCAGTGCTCTCGGACTAGCGGGACAACAAGAGGCCCAGTACTTC.

This clonotype was found many times. The chain joins TRBV12-3 or TRBV12-4 to TRBJ1-6; D call uncertain. With 2 bases removed from V and 7 bases from J, the gap between germline ends came to 6 bases. The CDR3 runs to 13 residues. The CDR3 sequence is CASSLKGNSPLHF. In nucleotides, the CDR3 is TGTGCCAGCAGTTTAAAGGGCAATTCACCCCTCCACTTT.

The chain carries TRBV25-1 and TRBJ1-2; 7 nucleotides line up with TRBD1. This CDR3 has 14 amino acids. The V segment lost 8 bases and the J segment 8 bases; nucleotides outside the gene matches: 14. Germline V lookup: CDR1 MGHDK, CDR2 SYGVNS. This CDR3 reads CASPGVEGAGGYTF. In DNA form, the CDR3 reads TGTGCCAGCCCCGGAGTAGAGGGGGCAGGAGGCTACACCTTC.

Points on this clonotype: Being one base from a much bigger clone, this may be a read error. The chain joins TRBV7-8 to TRBJ2-7; TRBD2 matches at 7 bases. CDR1 is SGHVS, CDR2 FQNEAQ, per germline. The CDR3 runs to 11 residues. The CDR3 bases are TGTGCCAGTGGGGGGGGAGGCGAGCAGTGCTTC. Encoded protein: CASGGGGEQCF.

The rearrangement joins TRBV29-1 to TRBJ1-2, with 9 bases that match TRBD1. The ends lost 6 bases at V and 3 bases at J; junction bases unmatched: 5. The length of the CDR3 is 13 residues. Germline lookup yields CDR1 SQVTM and CDR2 ANQGSEA. In DNA, the CDR3 is TGCAGCGTGGGGACAGGGCAGGACTATGGCTACACCTTC. Residues: CSVGTGQDYGYTF. Full variable domain (rest looked up from reference TRBV29-1 and TRBJ1-2): SAVISQKPSRDICQRGTSLTIQCQVDSQVTMMFWYRQQPGQSLTLIATANQGSEATYESGFVIDKFPISRPNLTFSTLTVSNMSPEDSSIYLCSVGTGQDYGYTFGSGTRLTVV.

On this clonotype: A much larger clone sits a single nucleotide away, making a read error possible. The V and J genes are TRBV10-3 and TRBJ1-5; D ambiguous. Germline assignment: CDR1 ENHRY and CDR2 SYGVKD. CDR3 length: 11 amino acids. V was clipped by 4 bases and J by 11 bases, with 9 bases between them. The CDR3 region is CAISGDGAQHF. CDR3 in DNA: TGTGCCATCAGTGGAGACGGGGCCCAGCATTTT.

The table lists this clonotype with many counts. The gene calls are TRBV20-1 and TRBJ1-5; D remains ambiguous. Germline CDR1 reads DFQATT; CDR2 reads SNEGSKA (reference sequence). The CDR3 consists of 14 residues. V was pared by 3 bases and J by 5 bases, with 14 bases between. CDR3 bases: TGCAGTGCTAGGTTGGGCGATGGGCATCAGCCCCAGCATTTT. Residues: CSARLGDGHQPQHF.

This clonotype turned up a few times. This chain connects TRBV5-1 to TRBJ1-1; D is possibly TRBD1 (5 bases). Germline V gene data show CDR1 as SGHRS and CDR2 as YFSETQ. The V end was cut by 2 bases, the J end by 3 bases, with 23 bases between. The CDR3 is 18 amino acids. The CDR3 here is CASSLTVPGRLRDTEAFF. Written as DNA, the CDR3 is TGCGCCAGCAGCTTAACCGTCCCGGGACGCCTCCGGGACACTGAAGCTTTCTTT. Full variable domain (remainder filled in from reference TRBV5-1 and TRBJ1-1): KAGVTQTPRYLIKTRGQQVTLSCSPISGHRSVSWYQQTPGQGLQFLFEYFSETQRNKGNFPGRFSGRQFSNSRSEMNVSTLELGDSALYLCASSLTVPGRLRDTEAFFGQGTRLTVV.

The chain joins TRBV5-4 to TRBJ1-2, with 9 bases that match TRBD1. The ends lost 7 bases at V and 6 bases at J; junction bases unmatched: 19. Germline V gene data show CDR1 as SGHNT and CDR2 as YYREEE (reference sequence). The CDR3 is 17 residues long. CDR3 nucleotides: TGTGCCAGCGGGCAGACGAAGGCTCGGGACAGGGTGGATGGCTACACCTTC. It codes for CASGQTKARDRVDGYTF.

This clonotype was recorded at least ten times. This chain joins TRBV5-1 and TRBJ1-2; perhaps TRBD1 as D (6 bases). Trimming shortened V by 2 bases and J by 7 bases, and 15 bases separated the two germline ends. The CDR3 extends over 14 amino acids. Germline lookup yields CDR1 SGHRS and CDR2 YFSETQ. CDR3 in DNA: TGCGCCAGCAGCTTAGGTGACAGGACGGGTGGCTACACCTTC. It codes for CASSLGDRTGGYTF.

This clonotype appeared a single time. It may be a read error: a sequence one base away is much more abundant. The chain recombines TRBV19 with TRBJ1-4; D is unclear. Germline V gene data show CDR1 as LNHDA and CDR2 as SQIVND (reference sequence). With 7 bases removed from V and 8 bases from J, the gap between germline ends came to 11 bases. This CDR3 is 12 amino acids long. The CDR3 is CASNRRGEKLFF. The DNA for the CDR3 is TGTGCCAGTAATAGACGCGGGGAAAAACTGTTTTTT.

In this sample, this clonotype turned up many times. The chain joins TRBV9 to TRBJ1-4, with unresolved D. Trimming took off 0 bases at V and 0 bases at J, with 6 bases between the two ends. There are 15 residues in the CDR3. CDR1 SGDLS and CDR2 YYNGEE come from the germline V gene. The CDR3 nucleotides read TGTGCCAGCAGCGTAGACAGTGCAACTAATGAAAAACTGTTTTTT. Its translation: CASSVDSATNEKLFF.

CDR3 sequence reads: CASSSTLAPNTGELFF. In DNA, the CDR3 is TGTGCCAGCAGCTCCACACTAGCGCCGAACACCGGGGAGCTGTTTTTT. The chain joins TRBV7-9 to TRBJ2-2; 7 positions agree with TRBD2. CDR1 and CDR2 from the germline V gene are SEHNR and FQNEAQ (reference sequence). The junction had 5 bases not matched to a gene; V was cut back by 4 bases and J by 0 bases. This CDR3 has 16 residues. The complete variable domain, with remaining parts taken from reference TRBV7-9 and TRBJ2-2, reads DTGVSQNPRHKITKRGQNVTFRCDPISEHNRLYWYRQTLGQGPEFLTYFQNEAQLEKSRLLSDRFSAERPKGSFSTLEIQRTEQGDSAMYLCASSSTLAPNTGELFFGEGSRLTVL.

This clonotype was counted only a few times. The V call is TRBV20-1, the J call TRBJ2-5; D is undetermined. Germline assignment: CDR1 DFQATT and CDR2 SNEGSKA (reference sequence). This CDR3 comprises 14 residues. Trimming stripped 0 bases from V and 7 bases from J, with 15 bases between. This CDR3 reads CSARDLGSSGTQYF. DNA for the CDR3: TGCAGTGCTAGAGATCTAGGCTCCTCGGGGACCCAGTACTTC.

This clonotype was detected only a few times. This chain connects TRBV7-2 to TRBJ2-7; 10 bases are shared with TRBD2. The CDR3 has 16 amino acids. Trimming cost V 1 base and J 11 bases; bases outside gene matches: 14. Germline lookup yields CDR1 SGHTA and CDR2 FQGNSA. In nucleotides, the CDR3 is TGTGCCAGCAGCTTAGGACCCTCTAGCGGGAGAGGGAGCAAGTACTTC. This translates into CASSLGPSSGRGSKYF.

The chain combines TRBV20-1 with TRBJ1-5; TRBD1 aligns across 9 bases. Germline lookup yields CDR1 DFQATT and CDR2 SNEGSKA (reference sequence). The length of the CDR3 is 15 residues. V was pared by 0 bases and J by 4 bases, with 4 bases of the junction left unmatched. In DNA form, the CDR3 reads TGCAGTGCTAGAGATATGACAGGGGGAAATCAGCCCCAGCATTTT. Residues: CSARDMTGGNQPQHF.

The chain has TRBV2 and TRBJ2-7, with TRBD1 identical over 9 bases. The CDR3 contains 15 residues. Trimming took 7 bases from V and 5 from J; bases not matched to a gene: 12. Germline V lookup: CDR1 SNHLY, CDR2 FYNNEI. Here the CDR3 DNA reads TGTGCCAGCACCCCCGGGACAGGGAGGAACAACGAGCAGTACTTC. This gives the protein CASTPGTGRNNEQYF.

The V call is TRBV10-3, the J call TRBJ1-2; 7 nucleotides match TRBD1. Germline V gene lookup returns CDR1 ENHRY and CDR2 SYGVKD. The CDR3 consists of 14 residues. V shed 6 bases, J shed 9 bases, and the junction held 13 bases outside the gene matches. The CDR3 region is CAIRTGTAAVCYTF. DNA of the CDR3: TGTGCCATCAGGACTGGGACAGCGGCAGTATGCTACACCTTC.

Points on this clonotype: Germline is not matched at one junction end, which may reflect a read error. The rearrangement joins TRBV10-1 to TRBJ1-5, with a weak D call TRBD1 (5 bases). Germline V gene lookup returns CDR1 WNHNN and CDR2 SYGVQD (reference sequence). There are 14 residues in the CDR3. In DNA, the CDR3 is TGTGCCAGCAGTGAGTCGACAGTCAATCAGCCCCAGCATTTT. As protein: CASSESTVNQPQHF.

This clonotype has more than one count but fewer than ten. The chain is built from TRBV7-2 and TRBJ2-2; D is possibly TRBD2 (6 bases). CDR3 size: 15 residues. Germline values: CDR1 SGHTA, CDR2 FQGNSA. Trimming shortened V by 5 bases and J by 8 bases, and 18 bases separated the two germline ends. CDR3 coding DNA: TGTGCCAGCAGCCAAGTGGGCGGGACGGCGGGGGAGCTGTTTTTT. It codes for CASSQVGGTAGELFF.

V and J are TRBV20-1 and TRBJ2-5; 7 nucleotides line up with TRBD2. Germline trimming cut 3 bases from V and 4 bases from J; bases unmatched to any gene: 8. CDR3 size: 14 residues. Germline V gene lookup returns CDR1 DFQATT and CDR2 SNEGSKA (reference sequence). CDR3 in amino acids: CSASVGGRGETQYF. CDR3 sequence (DNA): TGCAGTGCTAGCGTGGGGGGGAGGGGAGAGACCCAGTACTTC.

This clonotype came up many times. V and J are TRBV9 and TRBJ1-1, with D unresolved. This CDR3 region has 13 residues. Trimming took 0 bases from V and 6 from J, leaving 9 bases between them. In germline, CDR1 is SGDLS, CDR2 YYNGEE. The CDR3 DNA follows: TGTGCCAGCAGCGTAGGGGGATGGTCTGAAGCTTTCTTT. Translating gives CASSVGGWSEAFF.

This clonotype was observed many times. The gene calls are TRBV9 and TRBJ1-6, with unresolved D. The germline V gene has CDR1 SGDLS and CDR2 YYNGEE. Trimming removed 1 base at V and 7 bases at J, with 6 bases between. The CDR3 totals 13 residues. The CDR3 DNA follows: TGTGCCAGCAGCGTAATGGAGAATTCACCCCTCCACTTT. This translates into CASSVMENSPLHF.

The chain has TRBV15 and TRBJ1-2; 7 nucleotides agree with TRBD1. This CDR3 has 13 amino acids. CDR1 is LNHNV, CDR2 YYDKDF, per germline (reference sequence). Trimming at V came to 6 bases and at J to 8 bases, leaving 9 bases not matched to a gene. The CDR3 spells CATSRRQGGGYTF. CDR3 sequence (DNA): TGTGCCACCAGTCGGAGACAGGGAGGGGGCTACACCTTC.